These T cell receptor beta chains were read from a single sample in a study of blood T cell repertoires in COVID-19. Sequencing was performed with immunoSEQ multiplex PCR; in TCRdb, only in-frame clones are kept and a portion is missing. The sample lists about 6,800 clones, less than 90% seen once, with less than 20% in the top ten. The specimen sequenced was peripheral blood. Receptor source: a human donor in a cohort sampled during active COVID-19. Each CDR3 is given without its conserved first and last residue.

v_gene,CDR3aa
TRBV19,ASSRTSGTYEQY
TRBV6-5,ASSQQVNTDTQY
TRBV18,ASSPENRGIAGELF
TRBV20-1,SASGGGGTDTQY
TRBV12-3/TRBV12-4,ASSLRQDNEQF
TRBV7-3,ASSPDRGRTDTQY
TRBV6-6,ASSLGGSYEQY
TRBV3-1/TRBV3-2,ASSQTIAGDTQY
TRBV29-1,SVEESGGLGYT
TRBV6-1,ASSEGLAGVYEQY
TRBV11-2,ASSFLQGNEKLF
TRBV30,AWKDLVREAF
TRBV7-9,ASSQRTSGPQETQY
TRBV7-2,ASSLLTVSYEQY
TRBV3-1/TRBV3-2,ASSPRGGLGETQY
TRBV6-2/TRBV6-3,ASSYPSGQGGMEGELF
TRBV6-2/TRBV6-3,ASSDRGTGAYEQY
TRBV7-9,ASSLAAWEGPYEQY
TRBV7-8,ASGAVSSYNEQF
TRBV18,ASSPPTGGRHYGYT